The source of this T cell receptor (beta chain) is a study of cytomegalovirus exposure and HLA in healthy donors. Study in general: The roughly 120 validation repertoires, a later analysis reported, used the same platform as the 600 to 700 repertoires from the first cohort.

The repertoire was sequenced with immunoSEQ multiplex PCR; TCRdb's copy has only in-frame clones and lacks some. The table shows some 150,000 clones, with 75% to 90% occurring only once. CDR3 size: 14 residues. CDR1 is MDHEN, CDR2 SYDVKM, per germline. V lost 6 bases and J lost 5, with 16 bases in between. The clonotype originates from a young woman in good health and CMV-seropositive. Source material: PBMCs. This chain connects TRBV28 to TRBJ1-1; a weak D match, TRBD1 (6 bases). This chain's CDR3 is CASRYTNRETEAFF. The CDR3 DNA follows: TGTGCCAGCAGGTACACTAACAGGGAGACTGAAGCTTTCTTT.